A single sample gave rise to the 16 T cell receptor beta chains below, sequenced in a study of cytomegalovirus exposure and HLA in healthy donors (dated 2017 in TCRdb). Library prep was done by the immunoSEQ multiplex PCR assay. For the multiplex PCR, a mixture combining 60 forward primers for TCR Vbeta segments and 13 reverse primers for TCR Jbeta segments was used. TCRdb mirrors the immuneACCESS table, restricted to in-frame sequences. Some clones are absent from its copies; in checked studies, under half trace to an unresolved V gene, and the reason for the others is unknown. The sample table holds fewer than 250,000 clones. Over 0.75% of the sample goes to the ten largest clones. Sequencing used PBMCs. The source of these receptors is a woman aged 25 to 39 in good health and CMV-seropositive.

CDR3 in DNA: TGCGCCAGCAGCCAAGACCGGCGGGGGGGCCGCTACGAGCAGTACTTC. It is translated as CASSQDRRGGRYEQYF. The chain joins TRBV4-1 to TRBJ2-7; 9 bases match TRBD2. The CDR3 length is 16 residues. Per the germline V gene, CDR1 is MGHRA and CDR2 is YSYEKL. The V and J ends lost 0 bases and 3 bases, in that order; junction bases with no gene match: 6.

The CDR3: CASSSEANTEAFF. Here the CDR3 DNA reads TGCGCCAGCAGCTCCGAAGCGAACACTGAAGCTTTCTTT. This chain links TRBV5-1 with TRBJ1-1; D uncertain. Germline V gives CDR1 SGHRS, CDR2 YFSETQ. Trimming removed 3 bases at V and 1 base at J, with 7 bases between. CDR3 length: 13 amino acids.

The V gene is TRBV5-4, the J gene TRBJ2-7; 10 nucleotides agree with TRBD2. The CDR3 extends over 16 amino acids. J lost 1 base, V lost 0 bases, and 4 bases had no gene match. Germline CDR1 is SGHNT and CDR2 is YYREEE (reference sequence). In DNA form, the CDR3 reads TGTGCCAGCAGCTTGGTAGCGGGGGGATCTTCCTACGAGCAGTACTTC. Its protein product is CASSLVAGGSSYEQYF.

This chain uses TRBV18 with TRBJ2-3; D not certain. Trimming shortened V by 3 bases and J by 4 bases, and 8 bases separated the two germline ends. Germline CDR1 reads KGHSH; CDR2 reads LQKENI. This CDR3 comprises 13 residues. The CDR3 sequence: CASSPTNSDTQYF. The CDR3 bases are TGTGCCAGCTCACCCACAAATTCAGATACGCAGTATTTT.

CDR3 bases: TGTGCCAGCAGCTATTTATCTGGTCAGGCGAACACTGAAGCTTTCTTT. Amino acid sequence: CASSYLSGQANTEAFF. V is TRBV5-6 and J is TRBJ1-1; D not certain. Germline CDR1 and CDR2: SGHDT and YYEEEE. Trimming stripped 3 bases from V and 1 base from J, with 16 bases between. This CDR3 contains 16 residues. The full variable domain, completed using reference TRBV5-6 and TRBJ1-1, is DAGVTQSPTHLIKTRGQQVTLRCSPKSGHDTVSWYQQALGQGPQFIFQYYEEEERQRGNFPDRFSGHQFPNYSSELNVNALLLGDSALYLCASSYLSGQANTEAFFGQGTRLTVV.

The chain uses TRBV4-1 and TRBJ1-5, with 9 positions matching TRBD1. The CDR3 has 19 amino acids. Germline trimming cut 0 bases from V and 5 bases from J; bases unmatched to any gene: 14. Per germline, CDR1 MGHRA and CDR2 YSYEKL. The CDR3 sequence is CASSQDRVRGTGNDQPQHF. The CDR3 DNA reads as TGCGCCAGCAGCCAAGATCGAGTGAGAGGGACAGGGAACGATCAGCCCCAGCATTTT.

The rearrangement uses TRBV6-6 and TRBJ2-2, with D possibly being TRBD2 (5 bases). Between the trimmed V and J ends, which lost 4 bases and 2 bases, there was a span of 11 bases. The CDR3 is 15 amino acids. The V gene's germline CDR1 is MNHNY and CDR2 SVGAGI (reference sequence). The CDR3 here is CASSLSEGNTGELFF. CDR3 DNA sequence: TGTGCCAGCAGTTTAAGTGAGGGAAACACCGGGGAGCTGTTTTTT.

V and J are TRBV11-2 and TRBJ1-4; 10 bases line up with TRBD1. The junction had 14 bases not matched to a gene; V was cut back by 5 bases and J by 8 bases. The CDR3 runs 17 residues. CDR1 and CDR2 from the germline V gene are SGHAT and FQNNGV. The CDR3 bases are TGTGCCAGCAGCAGGAGGGGACAGGGGATAGTTGGCGAAAAACTGTTTTTT. Protein sequence: CASSRRGQGIVGEKLFF. Complete variable domain (other parts from reference TRBV11-2 and TRBJ1-4): EAGVAQSPRYKIIEKRQSVAFWCNPISGHATLYWYQQILGQGPKLLIQFQNNGVVDDSQLPKDRFSAERLKGVDSTLKIQPAKLEDSAVYLCASSRRGQGIVGEKLFFGSGTQLSVL.

The V gene is TRBV18, the J gene TRBJ2-2; TRBD1 might be the D (6 bases). The V gene lost 1 base and the J gene lost 5 bases, with 17 bases spanning the gap. Germline CDR1 is KGHSH and CDR2 is LQKENI. The CDR3 totals 17 residues. CDR3 amino acids: CASSPLEPGHSTGELFF. CDR3 bases: TGTGCCAGCTCACCACTAGAACCGGGACATAGTACCGGGGAGCTGTTTTTT.

The chain is built from TRBV6-5 and TRBJ1-3; D unresolved. This CDR3 is 15 amino acids long. Germline CDR1 reads MNHEY; CDR2 reads SVGAGI. The V and J ends lost 6 bases and 4 bases respectively, with 16 bases between them. The CDR3 sequence is CASRRVVGPGNTIYF. CDR3 DNA: TGTGCCAGCAGGCGGGTGGTAGGGCCCGGAAACACCATATATTTT.

Worth noting for this clone: At one boundary the junction diverges from the germline segment, which might be a read error. J is TRBJ1-1 and V is TRBV4-1; unclear D gene. The CDR3 has 14 amino acids. Looked up from germline, CDR1 is MGHRA and CDR2 is YSYEKL. CDR3 nucleotide sequence: TGCGCCGGCAGCCGCCTAGAGCTGAACACTGAAGCTTTCTTT. This translates into CAGSRLELNTEAFF.

V usage is TRBV5-1 and J usage is TRBJ2-5, with 10 bases fitting TRBD2. Germline V lookup: CDR1 SGHRS, CDR2 YFSETQ. The CDR3 length is 15 residues. V lost 4 bases and J lost 5; bases outside the gene matches: 8. The CDR3 sequence is CASSRIAGGSETQYF. CDR3 bases: TGCGCCAGCAGCCGGATAGCGGGGGGTTCGGAGACCCAGTACTTC.

The chain recombines TRBV6-5 with TRBJ1-5, with D unresolved. CDR1 and CDR2 from the germline V gene are MNHEY and SVGAGI. The CDR3 covers 15 residues. V was cut by 7 bases and J by 0 bases, with 13 bases left in between. Here the CDR3 reads CASKITVPSNQPQHF. CDR3 DNA sequence: TGTGCCAGCAAGATTACGGTTCCTAGCAATCAGCCCCAGCATTTT.

This rearrangement joins TRBV20-1 to TRBJ1-1; 10 positions agree with TRBD1. CDR3 length equals 11 residues. Losses at the gene ends were 5 bases for V and 8 bases for J; bases not matched to a gene: 2. The germline V gene has CDR1 DFQATT and CDR2 SNEGSKA (reference sequence). The CDR3 nucleotides are TGCAGTGCTGGGACAGGGGTAGAAGCTTTCTTT. This codes for CSAGTGVEAFF.

The chain is built from TRBV2 and TRBJ2-1; weak D call: TRBD2 (5 bases). This CDR3 spans 13 amino acids. With 6 bases removed from V and 2 bases from J, the gap between germline ends came to 8 bases. CDR1 SNHLY and CDR2 FYNNEI come from the germline V gene. This CDR3 reads CASRPGAYNEQFF. Written as DNA, the CDR3 is TGTGCCAGCAGACCCGGGGCCTACAATGAGCAGTTCTTC.

The chain couples TRBV30 to TRBJ1-5, with D unclear. The CDR3 contains 19 residues. The ends were cut back, 0 bases at V and 0 bases at J, with 21 bases in the middle. Germline CDR1 and CDR2: GTSNPN and SVGIG (reference sequence). CDR3: CAWSVPGSPIEYSNQPQHF. DNA of the CDR3: TGTGCCTGGAGTGTACCGGGGAGCCCCATAGAATATAGCAATCAGCCCCAGCATTTT. The full variable domain, its missing parts supplied by reference TRBV30 and TRBJ1-5, is SQTIHQWPATLVQPVGSPLSLECTVEGTSNPNLYWYRQAAGRGLQLLFYSVGIGQISSEVPQNLSASRPQDRQFILSSKKLLLSDSGFYLCAWSVPGSPIEYSNQPQHFGDGTRLSIL.